This T cell receptor beta chain is drawn from a study of blood T cell repertoires in COVID-19. V lost 5 bases, J lost 5 bases, and 11 bases stayed unmatched. Germline V gene data show CDR1 as MNHNY and CDR2 as SVGAGI (reference sequence). The CDR3 length is 16 residues. Method: immunoSEQ multiplex PCR; TCRdb's copy keeps in-frame clones and lacks some. The repertoire holds about 56,000 clones, with roughly 87% as singletons. The V gene is TRBV6-6, the J gene TRBJ1-5; TRBD1 aligns across 8 bases. The TCR originated in a man in his fifties or sixties with active COVID-19. Sequencing was done on a sample of peripheral blood. CDR3 in amino acids: CASSKSRQGFDQPQHF. In DNA, the CDR3 is TGTGCCAGCAGTAAATCCCGACAGGGGTTTGATCAGCCCCAGCATTTT.